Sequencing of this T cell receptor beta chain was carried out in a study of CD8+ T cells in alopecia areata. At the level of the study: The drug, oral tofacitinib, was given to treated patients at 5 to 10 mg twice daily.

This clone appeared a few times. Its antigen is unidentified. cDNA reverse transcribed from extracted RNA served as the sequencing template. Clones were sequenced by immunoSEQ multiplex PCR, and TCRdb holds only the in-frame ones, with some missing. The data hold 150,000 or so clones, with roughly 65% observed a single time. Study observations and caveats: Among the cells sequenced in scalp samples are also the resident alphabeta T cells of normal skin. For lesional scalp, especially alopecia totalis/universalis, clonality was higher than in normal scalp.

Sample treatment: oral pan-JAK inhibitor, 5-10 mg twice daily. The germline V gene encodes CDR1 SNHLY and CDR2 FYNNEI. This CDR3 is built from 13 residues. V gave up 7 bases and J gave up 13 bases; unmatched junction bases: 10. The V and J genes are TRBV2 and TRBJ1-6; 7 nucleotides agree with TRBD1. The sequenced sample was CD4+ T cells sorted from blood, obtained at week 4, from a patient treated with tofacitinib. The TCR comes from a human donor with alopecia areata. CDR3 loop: CASKKGQSVPLHF. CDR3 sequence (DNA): TGTGCCAGCAAAAAGGGACAGTCGGTTCCCCTCCACTTT. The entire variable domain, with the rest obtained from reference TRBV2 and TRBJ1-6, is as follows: EPEVTQTPSHQVTQMGQEVILRCVPISNHLYFYWYRQILGQKVEFLVSFYNNEISEKSEIFDDQFSVERPDGSNFTLKIRSTKLEDSAMYFCASKKGQSVPLHFGNGTRLTVT.